This section outlines one TCR beta chain sequence together with its context. Source study methods: Reference gene primer amplification yielded estimated nucleated cell counts. The protocol was immunoSEQ multiplex PCR, while the TCRdb copy is restricted to in-frame clones and leaves out a portion. For V, J and clone size, that table is used; D and trimming come from the DNA. Of some 210,000 clones listed, roughly 81% are singletons. The data belong to a study of blood T cell repertoires in COVID-19. Study as a whole: Acute and convalescent COVID-19 samples came from the United States, Italy and Spain.

This CDR3 is built from 11 residues. V lost 3 bases and J lost 9, with 7 bases in between. The germline CDR1 and CDR2 sequences are SGHRS and YFSETQ. This TCR was recovered from a woman aged 65 to 85 with active or convalescent COVID-19. The chain employs TRBV5-1 and TRBJ1-3; D is uncertain. The specimen was peripheral blood. The CDR3 here is CASSSSGTIYF. CDR3 DNA sequence: TGCGCCAGCAGCTCTTCGGGCACCATATATTTT.